This T cell receptor beta chain was recovered during a study of T cell responses to AZD1222 COVID-19 vaccine. Generated by immunoSEQ multiplex PCR, the TCRdb table keeps only in-frame clones and is missing some. Of 100,000 to 150,000 clones in the sample, 90% are singletons; the top ten hold less than 8.5%. About this clone itself: What it binds is not known.

Study-wide results and limits: Clonal diversity was possibly underestimated, and white British individuals and females predominated among donors. It was only six AZD1222 recipients who were seropositive at baseline. Spike-specific TCR breadth and depth grew following two AZD1222 doses.

The CDR3 loop spans 15 amino acids. Unmatched junction bases numbered 5, after V lost 3 bases and J lost 4 bases. In germline, CDR1 is MDHEN, CDR2 SYDVKM. The rearrangement joins TRBV28 to TRBJ2-1; 8 nucleotides agree with TRBD1. The TCR comes from an adult in good health. The material was peripheral blood, obtained on day 0 of AZD1222 vaccination. The CDR3 DNA reads as TGTGCCAGCAGTTTCAGGGGGCCCCGTTACAATGAGCAGTTCTTC. Protein sequence: CASSFRGPRYNEQFF. Full variable domain (remainder filled in from reference TRBV28 and TRBJ2-1): DVKVTQSSRYLVKRTGEKVFLECVQDMDHENMFWYRQDPGLGLRLIYFSYDVKMKEKGDIPEGYSVSREKKERFSLILESASTNQTSMYLCASSFRGPRYNEQFFGPGTRLTVL.